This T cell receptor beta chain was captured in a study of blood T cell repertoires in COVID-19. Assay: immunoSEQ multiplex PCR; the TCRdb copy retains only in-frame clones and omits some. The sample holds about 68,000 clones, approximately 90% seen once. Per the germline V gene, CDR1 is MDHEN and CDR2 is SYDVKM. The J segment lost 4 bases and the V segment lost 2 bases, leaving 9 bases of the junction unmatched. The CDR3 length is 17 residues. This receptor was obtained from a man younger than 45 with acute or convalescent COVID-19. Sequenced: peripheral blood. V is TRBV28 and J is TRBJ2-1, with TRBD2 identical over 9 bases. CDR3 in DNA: TGTGCCAGCAGTTTAGGGAAAGCGGGAGGCTTATACAATGAGCAGTTCTTC. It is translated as CASSLGKAGGLYNEQFF.